Presented here are 27 T cell receptor beta chains from one specimen sequenced in a study of T cell repertoires in cytomegalovirus infection. No cognate antigen is known for these TCRs. TCRdb reprocessed the reads via MiXCR and lists one record per CDR3 protein. The sample includes 62,000 or so distinct CDR3 sequences, 20% to 25% of them seen just once. The material sequenced was CD8+ T cells from cultured PBMCs, taken from culture after CMV antigen stimulation. The receptors were gathered from a human donor in good health (CMV status not recorded). Some clones in this sample may be carry-over from other donors' samples.

A few counts support this clonotype. The chain employs TRBV7-6 and TRBJ1-1; unclear D gene. There are 14 residues in the CDR3. Germline loops: CDR1 SGHVS, CDR2 FNYEAQ. V was cut by 5 bases and J by 1 base, with 11 bases left in between. The CDR3 DNA reads TGTGCCAGCAGCCTCGGGTCGGGGAACACTGAAGCTTTCTTT. Amino acids: CASSLGSGNTEAFF. Full variable domain (rest looked up from reference TRBV7-6 and TRBJ1-1): GAGVSQSPRYKVTKRGQDVALRCDPISGHVSLYWYRQALGQGPEFLTYFNYEAQQDKSGLPNDRFSAERPEGSISTLTIQRTEQRDSAMYRCASSLGSGNTEAFFGQGTRLTVV.

This rearrangement joins TRBV20-1 to TRBJ2-1; 7 bases are shared with TRBD2. V shed 3 bases, J shed 7 bases, and the junction held 6 bases outside the gene matches. Germline V CDR1 and CDR2: DFQATT, SNEGSKA (reference sequence). The CDR3 has 13 amino acids. This CDR3 is CSASSGGGNEQFF. CDR3 in DNA: TGCAGTGCTAGTTCCGGCGGGGGAAATGAGCAGTTCTTC.

The rearrangement joins TRBV7-6 to TRBJ1-5; 8 nucleotides match TRBD1. The V and J ends lost 5 bases and 5 bases, in that order; junction bases with no gene match: 2. CDR3 length: 13 residues. Germline values: CDR1 SGHVS, CDR2 FNYEAQ. The CDR3 here is CASSPGGYQPQHF. The CDR3 coding sequence is TGTGCCAGCAGCCCAGGGGGCTATCAGCCCCAGCATTTT.

The CDR3, as DNA: TGCAGTGCTAGAGATGGGCGGGACTATGGCTACACCTTC. It is translated as CSARDGRDYGYTF. The chain is built from TRBV20-1 and TRBJ1-2; no clear D. The CDR3 consists of 13 residues. V lost 0 bases and J 3 bases, leaving 8 bases between the germline ends. Germline CDR1 DFQATT, CDR2 SNEGSKA (reference sequence).

CDR3 protein: CASSPVGPGPNYGYTF. The CDR3 nucleotides are TGTGCCAGCAGCCCAGTGGGGCCTGGCCCTAACTATGGCTACACCTTC. The chain links TRBV7-9 to TRBJ1-2, with D possibly TRBD1 on 5 matching bases. The V gene's germline CDR1 is SEHNR and CDR2 FQNEAQ (reference sequence). The V gene lost 5 bases and the J gene lost 0 bases, with 16 bases spanning the gap. The length of the CDR3 is 16 residues.

The CDR3 bases are TGTGCCAGCAGGAATCCTGAGGGGGGGGTGGATGAGCAGTTCTTC. Translated: CASRNPEGGVDEQFF. This rearrangement joins TRBV2 to TRBJ2-1; D might be TRBD2 (7 bases). Between the trimmed V and J ends, which lost 6 bases and 8 bases, there was a span of 20 bases. CDR3 length equals 15 residues. Germline loops: CDR1 SNHLY, CDR2 FYNNEI.

This clonotype was found a few times. The chain couples TRBV19 to TRBJ1-2; D is unresolved. The CDR3 length is 13 residues. CDR1 is LNHDA, CDR2 SQIVND, per germline (reference sequence). V dropped 3 bases and J dropped 8 bases, with 13 bases sitting between them. The CDR3 coding sequence is TGTGCCAGTAGTATTAGGAGGGATAGCGGCTACACCTTC. Encoded protein: CASSIRRDSGYTF.

Only a few counts were recorded for this clonotype. J is TRBJ1-2 and V is TRBV10-3; no clear D. The germline V and J ends were trimmed by 6 bases and 0 bases, with 26 bases remaining between them. The CDR3 is made up of 19 amino acids. Per the germline V gene, CDR1 is ENHRY and CDR2 is SYGVKD. The CDR3 loop is CAIRDNHKASLSANYGYTF. The CDR3 DNA sequence: TGTGCCATCAGAGACAATCACAAAGCCTCGCTCTCAGCTAACTATGGCTACACCTTC.

This clonotype was detected only a few times. This rearrangement joins TRBV20-1 to TRBJ1-2; 7 bases are shared with TRBD1. Germline V gene lookup returns CDR1 DFQATT and CDR2 SNEGSKA (reference sequence). This CDR3 is 14 amino acids long. The ends lost 3 bases at V and 8 bases at J; junction bases unmatched: 12. The CDR3 nucleotides are TGCAGTGCTAGTCTCATGACAGGGCAGAAGGGCTACACCTTC. Protein sequence: CSASLMTGQKGYTF.

In this sample, this clonotype turned up many times. The chain employs TRBV6-1 and TRBJ2-1, with TRBD1 matching over 11 bases. The trim removed 7 bases at V and 3 bases at J, leaving 5 bases unmatched. The CDR3 is made up of 15 amino acids. The V gene's germline CDR1 is MNHNS and CDR2 SASEGT. The CDR3 loop reads CASNTGTGGYNEQFF. CDR3 in DNA: TGTGCCAGCAATACCGGGACAGGGGGCTACAATGAGCAGTTCTTC.

This clonotype came up a few times. V and J are TRBV6-2 or TRBV6-3 and TRBJ1-5; a possible D gene is TRBD1 (6 bases). Germline V lookup: CDR1 MNHEY, CDR2 SVGEGT. This CDR3 region has 16 residues. V was shortened by 2 bases and J by 6 bases, with 17 bases between the two germline ends. CDR3 in DNA: TGTGCCAGCAGTTACGATCGTGCCAGGGGTTTTCAGCCCCAGCATTTT. Its protein product is CASSYDRARGFQPQHF.

This clonotype has more than one count but fewer than ten. The rearrangement joins TRBV6-8 to TRBJ1-2; the D is unclear. The CDR3 runs to 13 residues. Germline V CDR1 and CDR2: MNHGY, SAAAGT. Trimming removed 6 bases at V and 5 bases at J, with 13 bases between. CDR3 loop: CASRYLGIYGYTF. Here the CDR3 DNA reads TGTGCCAGCAGGTACCTCGGTATATATGGCTACACCTTC.

This clonotype was detected a few times. V and J are TRBV7-9 and TRBJ1-5, with no clear D. CDR3 length: 14 amino acids. The V and J ends lost 1 base and 0 bases respectively, with 4 bases between them. Per germline, CDR1 SEHNR and CDR2 FQNEAQ (reference sequence). CDR3 protein: CASSLVGSNQPQHF. The CDR3 DNA reads TGTGCCAGCAGCTTAGTGGGTAGCAATCAGCCCCAGCATTTT.

CDR3 nucleotide sequence: TGTGCCAGCAGCGCTATGACGGGACAGGGATGGAACATTCAGTACTTC. Translation gives CASSAMTGQGWNIQYF. This chain joins TRBV9 and TRBJ2-4; 9 bases match TRBD1. The V gene end was trimmed by 3 bases and the J gene end by 7 bases; junction bases not matched to a gene: 11. This CDR3 region has 16 residues. Germline V gene sequence: CDR1 SGDLS, CDR2 YYNGEE.

This rearrangement joins TRBV7-2 to TRBJ1-1; 7 bases line up with TRBD1. The V gene's germline CDR1 is SGHTA and CDR2 FQGNSA. V trimming: 4 bases; J trimming: 1 base; junction bases outside the gene matches: 6. The CDR3 spans 15 residues. CDR3 sequence reads: CASSSEGQPNTEAFF. In DNA, the CDR3 is TGTGCCAGCAGCTCAGAGGGACAGCCGAACACTGAAGCTTTCTTT.

This clonotype was observed a few times. The chain links TRBV6-2 or TRBV6-3 to TRBJ2-1, with D perhaps TRBD1 (6 bases). V lost 8 bases to trimming and J lost 4 bases, with 15 bases between them. This CDR3 is 14 amino acids long. CDR1 is MNHEY and CDR2 is SVGEGT in the germline V gene. The CDR3 DNA sequence: TGTGCCAGCGCCCACAGGGAATCATACAATGAGCAGTTCTTC. This codes for CASAHRESYNEQFF.

CDR3 in DNA: TGTGCCAGCAGCCAAGCACGGCCAGGGGAAAATTCACCCCTCCACTTT. This translates into CASSQARPGENSPLHF. This rearrangement joins TRBV3-1 to TRBJ1-6; D is perhaps TRBD1 (6 bases). With 1 base removed from V and 7 bases from J, the gap between germline ends came to 14 bases. The CDR3 extends over 16 amino acids. Germline values: CDR1 LGHDT, CDR2 YNNKEL (reference sequence).

This clonotype was observed a handful of times. The rearrangement uses TRBV14 and TRBJ2-6; 7 positions agree with TRBD1. V lost 4 bases and J lost 0; bases outside the gene matches: 12. CDR1 and CDR2 (germline): SGHDN, FVKESK. CDR3 length: 19 amino acids. The CDR3 here is CASSPGQSKGTSGANVLTF. The CDR3 DNA is TGTGCCAGCAGCCCGGGACAGTCAAAAGGGACCTCTGGGGCCAACGTCCTGACTTTC.

This clonotype was counted only a few times. V is TRBV29-1 and J is TRBJ2-7; the D is unclear. Germline-derived CDR1 and CDR2 are SQVTM and ANQGSEA. V was pared by 1 base and J by 0 bases, with 4 bases between. CDR3 size: 12 residues. The CDR3 sequence: CSVEGPSYEQYF. CDR3 nucleotides: TGCAGCGTTGAAGGTCCCTCCTACGAGCAGTACTTC.

The chain uses TRBV12-3 or TRBV12-4 and TRBJ1-2; 9 bases match TRBD1. V lost 4 bases and J lost 7; bases outside the gene matches: 4. This CDR3 contains 13 residues. The DNA of the CDR3 is TGTGCCAGCAGTTGGGGACAGGGAGGTGGCTACACCTTC. Translated: CASSWGQGGGYTF.

This clonotype was observed a few times. This sequence joins TRBV7-9 and TRBJ2-5, with TRBD2 identical over 9 bases. Losses at the gene ends were 3 bases for V and 1 base for J; bases not matched to a gene: 6. Germline values: CDR1 SEHNR, CDR2 FQNEAQ (reference sequence). The CDR3 runs to 16 residues. The CDR3 loop reads CASSFPTSGVQETQYF. The CDR3 nucleotides are TGTGCCAGCAGCTTTCCGACTAGCGGAGTCCAAGAGACCCAGTACTTC.

In DNA, the CDR3 is TGTGCCAGCAGCTTAATTGGCTTGACAGGATCTGAAGCTTTCTTT. Amino acids: CASSLIGLTGSEAFF. The chain carries TRBV11-2 and TRBJ1-1, with D maybe TRBD1 (6 bases). The germline CDR1 and CDR2 sequences are SGHAT and FQNNGV. V was trimmed by 2 bases and J by 6 bases, leaving 16 bases between them. This CDR3 region has 15 residues. The entire variable domain, with the rest obtained from reference TRBV11-2 and TRBJ1-1, is as follows: EAGVAQSPRYKIIEKRQSVAFWCNPISGHATLYWYQQILGQGPKLLIQFQNNGVVDDSQLPKDRFSAERLKGVDSTLKIQPAKLEDSAVYLCASSLIGLTGSEAFFGQGTRLTVV.

V usage is TRBV6-5 and J usage is TRBJ2-2; 7 positions match TRBD1. The CDR3 contains 16 residues. The V and J ends lost 0 bases and 4 bases, in that order; junction bases with no gene match: 5. Germline V gives CDR1 MNHEY, CDR2 SVGAGI. CDR3 sequence: CASSYSVRGPTGELFF. The CDR3 bases are TGTGCCAGCAGTTACTCGGTTAGGGGGCCCACCGGGGAGCTGTTTTTT.

The sample holds a few counts of this clonotype. The chain has TRBV14 and TRBJ2-6; 7 nucleotides align to TRBD1. CDR1 SGHDN and CDR2 FVKESK come from the germline V gene. This CDR3 region has 15 residues. V dropped 5 bases and J dropped 2; count of bases not matched to a gene: 3. CDR3 residues: CASSNQGAGANVLTF. CDR3 nucleotides: TGTGCCAGCAGCAATCAGGGGGCTGGGGCCAACGTCCTGACTTTC.

Only a few counts were recorded for this clonotype. This chain uses TRBV6-2 or TRBV6-3 with TRBJ1-1; possible D gene TRBD1, 5 bases. This CDR3 contains 15 residues. CDR1 and CDR2 (germline): MNHEY, SVGEGT. With 2 bases removed from V and 4 bases from J, the gap between germline ends came to 14 bases. CDR3 sequence reads: CASSYDGRVGTEAFF. CDR3 sequence (DNA): TGTGCCAGCAGTTACGATGGCAGGGTGGGCACTGAAGCTTTCTTT.

The chain couples TRBV20-1 to TRBJ2-5; 9 bases line up with TRBD2. The CDR3 length is 16 residues. V was pared by 0 bases and J by 0 bases, with 5 bases of the junction left unmatched. Germline V gene sequence: CDR1 DFQATT, CDR2 SNEGSKA (reference sequence). The CDR3 DNA reads TGCAGTGCTAGAGATCGGGCTAGCGGGGACCAAGAGACCCAGTACTTC. Translating gives CSARDRASGDQETQYF.

This clonotype occurred many times. The chain joins TRBV7-2 to TRBJ2-7; TRBD1 agrees at 7 bases. The CDR3 length is 17 residues. J lost 2 bases, V lost 2 bases, and 12 bases had no gene match. Germline assignment: CDR1 SGHTA and CDR2 FQGNSA. The CDR3 region has the DNA TGTGCCAGCAGCTTATCCTCCGGGACAGAATATGCCTACGAGCAGTACTTC. Amino acid sequence: CASSLSSGTEYAYEQYF.